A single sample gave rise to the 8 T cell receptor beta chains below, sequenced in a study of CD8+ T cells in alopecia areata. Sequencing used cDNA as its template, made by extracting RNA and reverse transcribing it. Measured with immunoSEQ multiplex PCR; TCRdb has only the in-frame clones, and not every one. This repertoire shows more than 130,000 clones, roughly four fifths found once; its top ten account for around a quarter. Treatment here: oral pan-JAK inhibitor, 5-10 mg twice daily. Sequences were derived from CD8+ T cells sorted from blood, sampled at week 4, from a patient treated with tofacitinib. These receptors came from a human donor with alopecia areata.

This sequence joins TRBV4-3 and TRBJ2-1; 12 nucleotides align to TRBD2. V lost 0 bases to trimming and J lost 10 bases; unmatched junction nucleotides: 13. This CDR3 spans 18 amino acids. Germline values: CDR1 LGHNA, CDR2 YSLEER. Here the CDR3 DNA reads TGCGCCAGCAGCCAAGATTATCGACTAGCGGGGGTCCCAGGAGAGCAGTTCTTC. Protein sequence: CASSQDYRLAGVPGEQFF.

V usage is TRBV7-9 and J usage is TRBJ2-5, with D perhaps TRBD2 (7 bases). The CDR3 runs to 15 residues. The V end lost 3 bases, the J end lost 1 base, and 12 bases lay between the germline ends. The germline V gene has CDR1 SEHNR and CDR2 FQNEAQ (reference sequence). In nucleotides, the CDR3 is TGTGCCAGCAGCTTTTTAGGGGGGGCCCAAGAGACCCAGTACTTC. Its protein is CASSFLGGAQETQYF. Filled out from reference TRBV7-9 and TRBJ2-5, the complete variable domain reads DTGVSQNPRHKITKRGQNVTFRCDPISEHNRLYWYRQTLGQGPEFLTYFQNEAQLEKSRLLSDRFSAERPKGSFSTLEIQRTEQGDSAMYLCASSFLGGAQETQYFGPGTRLLVL.

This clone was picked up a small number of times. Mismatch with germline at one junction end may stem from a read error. The CDR3 DNA follows: TGCAGCGTGGAAGGTAGGGGCTGGGCAGATACGCAGTATTTT. Protein: CSVEGRGWADTQYF. The V call is TRBV29-1, the J call TRBJ2-3; maybe TRBD1 (5 bases). The germline gives CDR1 SQVTM, CDR2 ANQGSEA. The CDR3 consists of 14 residues.

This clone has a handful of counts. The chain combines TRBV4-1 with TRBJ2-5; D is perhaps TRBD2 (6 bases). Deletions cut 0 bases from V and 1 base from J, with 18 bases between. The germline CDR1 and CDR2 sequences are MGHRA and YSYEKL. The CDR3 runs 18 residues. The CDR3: CASSQETGGVPLQETQYF. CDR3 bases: TGCGCCAGCAGCCAAGAAACCGGCGGGGTTCCCCTCCAAGAGACCCAGTACTTC.

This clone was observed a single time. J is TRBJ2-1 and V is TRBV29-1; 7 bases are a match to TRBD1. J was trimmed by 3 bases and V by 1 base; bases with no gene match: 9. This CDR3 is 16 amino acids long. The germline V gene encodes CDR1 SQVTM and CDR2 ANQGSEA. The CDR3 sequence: CSVEGGTVTFYNEQFF. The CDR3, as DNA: TGCAGCGTTGAAGGGGGGACAGTCACTTTCTACAATGAGCAGTTCTTC.

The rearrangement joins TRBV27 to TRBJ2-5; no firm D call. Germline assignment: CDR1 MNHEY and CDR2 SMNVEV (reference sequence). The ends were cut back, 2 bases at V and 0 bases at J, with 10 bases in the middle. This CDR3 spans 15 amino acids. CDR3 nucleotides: TGTGCCAGCAGTTTAATTTGGACGGACCAAGAGACCCAGTACTTC. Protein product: CASSLIWTDQETQYF.

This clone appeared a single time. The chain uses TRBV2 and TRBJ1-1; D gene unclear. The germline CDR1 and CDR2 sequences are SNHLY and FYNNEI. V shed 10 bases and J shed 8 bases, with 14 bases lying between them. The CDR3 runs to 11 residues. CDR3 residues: CATGGVQEAFF. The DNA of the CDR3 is TGTGCCACCGGAGGAGTACAAGAAGCTTTCTTT. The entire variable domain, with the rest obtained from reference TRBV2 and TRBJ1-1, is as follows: EPEVTQTPSHQVTQMGQEVILRCVPISNHLYFYWYRQILGQKVEFLVSFYNNEISEKSEIFDDQFSVERPDGSNFTLKIRSTKLEDSAMYFCATGGVQEAFFGQGTRLTVV.

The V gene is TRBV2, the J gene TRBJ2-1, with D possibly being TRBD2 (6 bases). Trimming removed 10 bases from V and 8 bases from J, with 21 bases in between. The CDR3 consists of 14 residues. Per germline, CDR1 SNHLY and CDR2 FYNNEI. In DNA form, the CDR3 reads TGTGCCAACGCATTCGGGACTGAAGGAGATGAGCAGTTCTTC. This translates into CANAFGTEGDEQFF.